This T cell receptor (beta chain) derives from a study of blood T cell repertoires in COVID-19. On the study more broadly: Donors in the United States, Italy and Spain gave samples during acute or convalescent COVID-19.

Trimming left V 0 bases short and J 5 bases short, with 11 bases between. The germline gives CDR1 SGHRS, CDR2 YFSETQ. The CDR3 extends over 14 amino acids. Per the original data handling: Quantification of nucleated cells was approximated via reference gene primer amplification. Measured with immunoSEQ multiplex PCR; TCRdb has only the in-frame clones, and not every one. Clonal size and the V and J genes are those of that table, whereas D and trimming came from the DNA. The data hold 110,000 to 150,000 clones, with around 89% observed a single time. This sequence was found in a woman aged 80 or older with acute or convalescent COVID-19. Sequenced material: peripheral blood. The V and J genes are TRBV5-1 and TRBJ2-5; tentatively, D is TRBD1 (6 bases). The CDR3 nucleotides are TGCGCCAGCAGCTTGGACAGGGTGGGGGAGACCCAGTACTTC. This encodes CASSLDRVGETQYF.